The 2 T cell receptor beta chains listed next were all sequenced from one sample in a study of blood T cell repertoires in COVID-19. TCRdb's copy holds only in-frame clones and misses some; the assay was immunoSEQ multiplex PCR. The sample gives about 140,000 clones, more than 70% of which show up once; approximately 8% is in the top ten. The specimen was peripheral blood. The receptors originated from a woman in her sixties with acute or convalescent COVID-19.

The CDR3 DNA follows: TGCGCCAGCACGCGGGGGGCTGTAACAGATACGCAGTATTTT. Translation gives CASTRGAVTDTQYF. The chain links TRBV5-1 to TRBJ2-3, with TRBD2 matching 8 bases. J gave up 3 bases and V 6 bases, and 6 bases lay outside the gene matches. The CDR3 has 14 residues. The V gene's germline CDR1 is SGHRS and CDR2 YFSETQ.

The gene calls are TRBV7-3 and TRBJ2-1; a possible D gene is TRBD1 (5 bases). The germline V gene encodes CDR1 SGHTA and CDR2 FQGTGA. This CDR3 is built from 13 residues. V gave up 4 bases and J gave up 5 bases, with 9 bases separating them. The CDR3 DNA reads TGTGCCAGCAGCTCCAAGACAGACAATGAGCAGTTCTTC. Translating gives CASSSKTDNEQFF.